This record covers a single T cell receptor beta chain. The antigen is unknown. Combining a sample-barcoded 5' primer with a J-beta primer mix, a second PCR ran for about 7 to 12 cycles. One entry per CDR3 protein results from TCRdb running MiXCR on the 5' RACE reads. There are about 1.4 million distinct CDR3 sequences in the sample; approximately 59% occur only once, and over 5.5% lies in the top ten. This sample is drawn from a study of blood T cells in healthy people across ages. The draw of peripheral blood yielded ten milliliters from each donor. The extraction recovered at least 6 micrograms of total RNA per sample. The germline V gene encodes CDR1 LGHDT and CDR2 YNNKEL (reference sequence). V was clipped by 6 bases and J by 0 bases, with 12 bases between them. The CDR3 sequence is 14 residues long. Study-level points and caveats: Comparison with aged donors showed that long-lived donors had more naive CD4+ cells and higher diversity.

The receptor comes from a man aged 18 to 30 in good health. The sequencing sample was made of blood. The chain joins TRBV3-1 to TRBJ2-7; D may correspond to TRBD1 or TRBD2 (5 bases each). CDR3 region: CASRDSGNSYEQYF. The DNA for the CDR3 is TGTGCCAGCAGAGACAGCGGAAACTCCTACGAGCAGTACTTC.